This T cell receptor beta chain was identified in a study of T-cell memory formation after mild COVID-19. General study points: CD4+ clones that contracted lay mainly in CM and EM; CD8+ ones lay in EMRA. Later expanders leaned CD4+, whereas day 15 to 85 contracting clones were balanced CD4/CD8.

Sample barcodes and UMIs were carried by the TCR alpha and TCR beta cDNA libraries that 5'RACE generated with constant-segment primers. MiXCR, applied by TCRdb to the 5' RACE reads, yields one record per CDR3 protein. This sample yields some 70,000 distinct CDR3 sequences, of which over 15% are seen a single time; 30% to 35% belongs to the top ten. This clonotype was picked up many times. Its matching antigen is unknown. Sequenced: PBMCs or a T cell subset sorted from them (not recorded which). This TCR was sampled from an adult woman who had mild COVID-19 (a few samples of this study predate the infection). Cell type and time point are not known.

CDR3 sequence reads: CASSYRDLAYEQYF. The CDR3 DNA sequence: TGCGCCAGCAGCTACCGGGACTTAGCCTACGAGCAGTACTTC. The rearrangement uses TRBV5-1 and TRBJ2-7, with D maybe TRBD2 (6 bases). CDR1 SGHRS and CDR2 YFSETQ come from the germline V gene. The CDR3 consists of 14 residues. The V end was cut by 3 bases, the J end by 2 bases, with 12 bases between.